These 30 T cell receptor beta chains were sequenced from one sample in a study of T cells after yellow fever vaccination. TCRdb analysed the 5' RACE reads with MiXCR anew, one entry per CDR3 protein. This sample has approximately 330,000 distinct CDR3 sequences; over 4% occur once, and the top ten carry approximately 25%. The sample in question was PBMCs, obtained 5 days after the yellow fever booster vaccination. Receptors originate from a man aged 18 to 30 who received the YFV17D yellow fever vaccine.

This clonotype was counted many times. The CDR3 sequence: CSANAGSTQETQYF. Written as DNA, the CDR3 is TGCAGTGCTAACGCGGGGAGCACCCAAGAGACCCAGTACTTC. V is TRBV20-1 and J is TRBJ2-5; tentative D call: TRBD2 (6 bases). CDR1 is DFQATT and CDR2 is SNEGSKA in the germline V gene (reference sequence). This CDR3 comprises 14 residues. Trimming cost V 4 bases and J 1 base, with 13 bases left between them.

V gene TRBV15 combines with J gene TRBJ1-1; D may be TRBD1 (5 bases). The CDR3 runs to 14 residues. The V gene lost 3 bases and the J gene lost 3 bases, with 11 bases spanning the gap. Looked up from germline, CDR1 is LNHNV and CDR2 is YYDKDF (reference sequence). CDR3 DNA: TGTGCCACCAGCAGCGAAGGGGTATACACTGAAGCTTTCTTT. Translation gives CATSSEGVYTEAFF.

CDR3: CSAPGQATSPLHF. The CDR3 DNA sequence: TGCAGTGCCCCGGGACAGGCAACCTCACCCCTCCACTTT. V usage is TRBV20-1 and J usage is TRBJ1-6; TRBD1 agrees at 8 bases. The CDR3 is 13 amino acids. The germline V gene encodes CDR1 DFQATT and CDR2 SNEGSKA (reference sequence). V lost 6 bases to trimming and J lost 10 bases; unmatched junction nucleotides: 8.

The rearrangement joins TRBV20-1 to TRBJ1-5; D unresolved. V was cut by 0 bases and J by 5 bases, with 2 bases left in between. CDR3 length: 11 residues. The germline CDR1 and CDR2 sequences are DFQATT and SNEGSKA (reference sequence). CDR3 region: CSARDDQPQHF. CDR3 DNA sequence: TGCAGTGCTAGAGACGATCAGCCCCAGCATTTT.

This clonotype was recorded a few times. The gene calls are TRBV6-2 or TRBV6-3 and TRBJ1-3; D possibly corresponds to TRBD1 (5 bases). Germline V gene lookup returns CDR1 MNHEY and CDR2 SVGEGT. V was pared by 4 bases and J by 4 bases, with 11 bases between. The CDR3 runs 14 residues. CDR3 sequence: CASSWDATGNTIYF. The CDR3, as DNA: TGTGCCAGCAGTTGGGACGCGACGGGAAACACCATATATTTT.

In its sample, this clonotype was seen many times. This sequence joins TRBV10-3 and TRBJ2-3; the match to TRBD1 covers 7 bases. The CDR3 sequence is 14 residues long. With 7 bases clipped from V and 4 bases from J, the junction kept 8 bases outside the gene matches. Germline CDR1 reads ENHRY; CDR2 reads SYGVKD. As DNA, the CDR3 is TGTGCCATCACCCTGACAGGGATGTCAGATACGCAGTATTTT. Protein product: CAITLTGMSDTQYF.

The CDR3 sequence: CASSQEGVYGYTF. CDR3 sequence (DNA): TGTGCCAGCTCACAGGAAGGGGTCTATGGCTACACCTTC. The chain links TRBV18 to TRBJ1-2; tentatively, D is TRBD1 (5 bases). The ends were cut back, 4 bases at V and 4 bases at J, with 10 bases in the middle. The CDR3 has 13 amino acids. CDR1 and CDR2 (germline): KGHSH, LQKENI.

This clonotype has a count of ten or more. The V gene is TRBV20-1, the J gene TRBJ2-4; no definite D call. The CDR3 covers 11 residues. With 1 base removed from V and 5 bases from J, the gap between germline ends came to 3 bases. From germline, CDR1 is DFQATT and CDR2 SNEGSKA (reference sequence). CDR3 sequence: CSARGENIQYF. DNA for the CDR3: TGCAGTGCTAGAGGGGAAAACATTCAGTACTTC.

At least ten counts were recorded for this clonotype. The chain couples TRBV5-1 to TRBJ2-5, with 8 bases fitting TRBD1. V shed 8 bases, J shed 2 bases, and the junction held 11 bases outside the gene matches. Germline assignment: CDR1 SGHRS and CDR2 YFSETQ. The CDR3 contains 15 residues. CDR3 protein: CASSGQGSSQETQYF. CDR3 nucleotides: TGCGCCAGTAGTGGACAGGGAAGTTCGCAAGAGACCCAGTACTTC. Full variable domain (missing parts from reference TRBV5-1 and TRBJ2-5): KAGVTQTPRYLIKTRGQQVTLSCSPISGHRSVSWYQQTPGQGLQFLFEYFSETQRNKGNFPGRFSGRQFSNSRSEMNVSTLELGDSALYLCASSGQGSSQETQYFGPGTRLLVL.

The J gene is TRBJ1-2, the V gene TRBV6-6; 7 nucleotides line up with TRBD1. The CDR3 runs to 14 residues. The germline V gene encodes CDR1 MNHNY and CDR2 SVGAGI (reference sequence). V dropped 2 bases and J dropped 4; count of bases not matched to a gene: 4. The CDR3 here is CASSYRQGSYGYTF. For the CDR3, the DNA is TGTGCCAGCAGTTACCGACAGGGTTCCTATGGCTACACCTTC.

Ten or more counts support this clonotype. The chain links TRBV5-1 to TRBJ2-7, with D possibly being TRBD1 or TRBD2 (5 bases each). Germline CDR1 reads SGHRS; CDR2 reads YFSETQ. The CDR3 is made up of 15 amino acids. V lost 1 base and J lost 0, with 11 bases in between. The CDR3 loop is CASSLFQGPSYEQYF. Written as DNA, the CDR3 is TGCGCCAGCAGCTTGTTCCAGGGACCCTCCTACGAGCAGTACTTC. Combining the CDR3 with reference TRBV5-1 and TRBJ2-7 gives the whole variable domain KAGVTQTPRYLIKTRGQQVTLSCSPISGHRSVSWYQQTPGQGLQFLFEYFSETQRNKGNFPGRFSGRQFSNSRSEMNVSTLELGDSALYLCASSLFQGPSYEQYFGPGTRLTVT.

The chain employs TRBV30 and TRBJ2-2; TRBD1 or TRBD2 may be the D gene (6 bases each). V lost 5 bases to trimming and J lost 6 bases, with 13 bases between them. The germline gives CDR1 GTSNPN, CDR2 SVGIG (reference sequence). The CDR3 runs 13 residues. CDR3: CAWFRGGPGELFF. CDR3 nucleotides: TGTGCCTGGTTTAGAGGGGGGCCCGGGGAGCTGTTTTTT.

The chain combines TRBV5-1 with TRBJ1-1, with D hard to call. This CDR3 region has 14 residues. Looked up from germline, CDR1 is SGHRS and CDR2 is YFSETQ. The V end lost 3 bases, the J end lost 3 bases, and 12 bases lay between the germline ends. DNA of the CDR3: TGCGCCAGCAGCTCCAGGTCGACCGACACTGAAGCTTTCTTT. This gives the protein CASSSRSTDTEAFF.

This clonotype was recorded many times. The chain joins TRBV6-2 or TRBV6-3 to TRBJ2-7, with 15 nucleotides matching TRBD2. With 6 bases clipped from V and 4 bases from J, the junction kept 4 bases outside the gene matches. The CDR3 consists of 15 residues. Per germline, CDR1 MNHEY and CDR2 SVGEGT. Here the CDR3 reads CASRIGTSGGYEQYF. DNA for the CDR3: TGTGCCAGCAGGATCGGGACTAGCGGGGGGTACGAGCAGTACTTC.

This clonotype showed up just a few times. The rearrangement links TRBV7-2 to TRBJ1-2; 8 nucleotides agree with TRBD1. CDR3 length: 15 amino acids. Germline assignment: CDR1 SGHTA and CDR2 FQGNSA. Germline trimming cut 5 bases from V and 8 bases from J; bases unmatched to any gene: 13. The CDR3 DNA reads TGTGCCAGCAGCGCCCCCCAGGGGGCGAAGGAAGGCTACACCTTC. Protein product: CASSAPQGAKEGYTF.

This clonotype was counted only a few times. The chain uses TRBV5-1 and TRBJ1-3; possibly TRBD1 for D (5 bases). V lost 4 bases and J lost 4, with 15 bases in between. Germline CDR1 and CDR2: SGHRS and YFSETQ. The CDR3 runs 15 residues. The CDR3 here is CASSGTGTLGNTIYF. CDR3 DNA sequence: TGCGCCAGCAGCGGGACCGGGACGCTCGGAAACACCATATATTTT.

This clonotype has a count of ten or more. J is TRBJ1-5 and V is TRBV10-3, with D possibly matching TRBD1 (6 bases). The CDR3 length is 14 residues. Looked up from germline, CDR1 is ENHRY and CDR2 is SYGVKD. V lost 6 bases and J 6 bases, leaving 15 bases between the germline ends. The CDR3 nucleotides read TGTGCCATCAGCCCCGTTGGGGGCAGTCAGCCCCAGCATTTT. This gives the protein CAISPVGGSQPQHF.

At least ten counts were recorded for this clonotype. V and J are TRBV28 and TRBJ2-4, with TRBD2 as a possible D gene (5 bases). The CDR3 is made up of 14 amino acids. The V and J ends lost 5 bases and 4 bases respectively, with 12 bases between them. Germline CDR1 and CDR2: MDHEN and SYDVKM. CDR3 in DNA: TGTGCCAGCAGTGACGTTACGGGGAAAAACATTCAGTACTTC. Translating gives CASSDVTGKNIQYF.

This clonotype has at least ten counts. The chain links TRBV5-4 to TRBJ1-2; the D gene is possibly TRBD1 (5 bases). V was shortened by 5 bases and J by 0 bases, with 11 bases between the two germline ends. The CDR3 runs 14 residues. Germline V CDR1 and CDR2: SGHNT, YYREEE (reference sequence). The CDR3 is CASRPGTANYGYTF. The CDR3 DNA follows: TGTGCCAGCAGACCCGGGACGGCTAACTATGGCTACACCTTC.

This clonotype was observed a few times. The J gene is TRBJ1-5, the V gene TRBV7-2; 7 nucleotides line up with TRBD1. This CDR3 spans 15 amino acids. Germline V gives CDR1 SGHTA, CDR2 FQGNSA. Losses at the gene ends were 5 bases for V and 7 bases for J; bases not matched to a gene: 11. CDR3 sequence (DNA): TGTGCCAGCAGCCAGGGGGGGGGAAATGTCCAGCCCCAGCATTTT. Residues: CASSQGGGNVQPQHF.

The chain combines TRBV20-1 with TRBJ2-1; no reliable D call. Germline CDR1 DFQATT, CDR2 SNEGSKA (reference sequence). With 5 bases removed from V and 0 bases from J, the gap between germline ends came to 14 bases. The CDR3 length is 15 residues. CDR3 sequence: CSAAPRPDSYNEQFF. In DNA form, the CDR3 reads TGCAGTGCTGCTCCCCGACCGGACTCCTACAATGAGCAGTTCTTC.

Many counts were recorded for this clonotype. The rearrangement links TRBV4-1 to TRBJ2-1; a weak D match, TRBD1 (5 bases). The V end was cut by 1 base, the J end by 8 bases, with 9 bases between. This CDR3 region has 13 residues. Germline values: CDR1 MGHRA, CDR2 YSYEKL. CDR3 nucleotides: TGCGCCAGCAGCCAAGTGTTAGGGGATGAGCAGTTCTTC. It codes for CASSQVLGDEQFF.

The chain couples TRBV29-1 to TRBJ1-3; D gene ambiguous. Germline CDR1 and CDR2: SQVTM and ANQGSEA. The V gene lost 7 bases and the J gene lost 0 bases, with 10 bases spanning the gap. This CDR3 region has 13 residues. The CDR3 DNA reads as TGCAGCGGATCGAAGAGCTCTGGAAACACCATATATTTT. As protein: CSGSKSSGNTIYF.

The J gene is TRBJ2-3, the V gene TRBV5-1; tentative D call: TRBD1 (5 bases). This CDR3 contains 13 residues. Germline V gene sequence: CDR1 SGHRS, CDR2 YFSETQ. Trimming stripped 5 bases from V and 4 bases from J, with 11 bases between. CDR3 sequence (DNA): TGCGCCAGCAGAACAACAGGATCAGATACGCAGTATTTT. It encodes CASRTTGSDTQYF.

The chain combines TRBV6-5 with TRBJ1-5; D not certain. The CDR3 has 16 amino acids. In germline, CDR1 is MNHEY, CDR2 SVGAGI. V was pared by 0 bases and J by 6 bases, with 15 bases between. DNA of the CDR3: TGTGCCAGCAGTTACTCGAAGGATCTGGTGGCTCAGCCCCAGCATTTT. It is translated as CASSYSKDLVAQPQHF.

The chain links TRBV7-9 to TRBJ2-5; TRBD1 is a possible D gene (6 bases). V lost 6 bases and J lost 1, with 15 bases in between. The CDR3 has 15 residues. The germline gives CDR1 SEHNR, CDR2 FQNEAQ (reference sequence). This CDR3 reads CASRPTGQTQETQYF. CDR3 DNA sequence: TGTGCCAGCAGGCCTACGGGACAAACCCAAGAGACCCAGTACTTC.

This clonotype appeared many times. The chain carries TRBV20-1 and TRBJ2-7, with D perhaps matching TRBD2 (5 bases). CDR1 and CDR2 from the germline V gene are DFQATT and SNEGSKA (reference sequence). V lost 1 base to trimming and J lost 3 bases, with 10 bases between them. The CDR3 totals 13 residues. CDR3 DNA: TGCAGTGCTAGAGGTCTAGCTAGCTACGAGCAGTACTTC. Its protein product is CSARGLASYEQYF.

This clonotype was counted ten times or more. CDR3 loop: CASSKPPPTRGGRATGELFF. The CDR3 DNA reads as TGTGCCAGCAGCAAACCCCCTCCTACTCGGGGGGGCCGAGCCACCGGGGAGCTGTTTTTT. The V gene is TRBV21-1, the J gene TRBJ2-2; the table assigns TRBD2, which was not confirmed against the DNA. TRBV21-1 is an annotated pseudogene. The CDR3 covers 20 residues.

This clonotype was seen repeatedly, ten times or more. V usage is TRBV5-5 and J usage is TRBJ2-1; the D gene is possibly TRBD2 (6 bases). There are 12 residues in the CDR3. V was trimmed by 0 bases and J by 10 bases, leaving 8 bases between them. The germline CDR1 and CDR2 sequences are SGHKS and YYEKEE (reference sequence). The CDR3 nucleotides are TGTGCCAGCAGCTTGGGGGGGGTCGAGCAGTTCTTC. Its protein product is CASSLGGVEQFF.

The chain carries TRBV6-2 or TRBV6-3 and TRBJ2-4, with 7 bases fitting TRBD1. The CDR3 spans 15 residues. V dropped 8 bases and J dropped 6; count of bases not matched to a gene: 13. Germline V CDR1 and CDR2: MNHEY, SVGEGT. The CDR3 loop is CASSTYRGVGNIQYF. The CDR3 coding sequence is TGTGCCAGCTCGACTTACAGGGGAGTTGGAAACATTCAGTACTTC.